These 20 T cell receptor beta chains originate from one sample sequenced in a study of blood T cell repertoires in COVID-19. Repertoires were generated with immunoSEQ multiplex PCR, while TCRdb's copy carries only in-frame clones and drops some. The sample yields 180,000 or so clones, less than 90% seen once. Input material: peripheral blood. Receptor source: a woman aged 70 to 79 with COVID-19, enrolled during active disease.

The sample holds a few counts of this clone. The chain has TRBV28 and TRBJ1-3; D is undetermined. V lost 4 bases, J lost 0 bases, and 13 bases lay in between. This CDR3 is built from 16 residues. Germline assignment: CDR1 MDHEN and CDR2 SYDVKM. Here the CDR3 reads CASSSHGSRSGNTIYF. CDR3 DNA: TGTGCCAGCAGTTCTCACGGGTCCCGCTCTGGAAACACCATATATTTT. Looking up the rest from reference TRBV28 and TRBJ1-3 gives the full variable domain: DVKVTQSSRYLVKRTGEKVFLECVQDMDHENMFWYRQDPGLGLRLIYFSYDVKMKEKGDIPEGYSVSREKKERFSLILESASTNQTSMYLCASSSHGSRSGNTIYFGEGSWLTVV.

The chain has TRBV28 and TRBJ1-4; D uncertain. The CDR3 has 12 amino acids. V was pared by 5 bases and J by 8 bases, with 9 bases between. Looked up from germline, CDR1 is MDHEN and CDR2 is SYDVKM. The CDR3 loop reads CASSDNAEKLFF. DNA of the CDR3: TGTGCCAGCAGTGACAATGCCGAAAAACTGTTTTTT.

The chain recombines TRBV6-6 with TRBJ2-1; tentative D call: TRBD2 (6 bases). The length of the CDR3 is 16 residues. Trimming shortened V by 2 bases and J by 0 bases, and 11 bases separated the two germline ends. The germline CDR1 and CDR2 sequences are MNHNY and SVGAGI (reference sequence). The CDR3 reads CASSYPGGSSYNEQFF. As DNA, the CDR3 is TGTGCCAGCAGTTACCCTGGGGGGAGCTCCTACAATGAGCAGTTCTTC.

V usage is TRBV5-6 and J usage is TRBJ2-7, with 9 positions matching TRBD2. V was clipped by 4 bases and J by 9 bases; unmatched bases: 11. Germline assignment: CDR1 SGHDT and CDR2 YYEEEE. The CDR3 loop spans 14 amino acids. CDR3 sequence reads: CASSRLAGNVVQYF. In nucleotides, the CDR3 is TGTGCCAGCAGCAGGCTAGCGGGGAATGTAGTGCAGTACTTC.

Here the CDR3 DNA reads TGTGCCAGCAGTGAAAGCGACGGCTTCCACGAGCAGTACGTC. Translation: CASSESDGFHEQYV. J is TRBJ2-7 and V is TRBV6-1; D is ambiguous. V was clipped by 2 bases and J by 5 bases, with 13 bases between them. Germline-derived CDR1 and CDR2 are MNHNS and SASEGT. There are 14 residues in the CDR3.

The chain has TRBV14 and TRBJ1-3; maybe TRBD1 (5 bases). Trimming pared 1 base from V and 0 bases from J, leaving 13 bases between. This CDR3 comprises 17 residues. Germline values: CDR1 SGHDN, CDR2 FVKESK. CDR3 nucleotides: TGTGCCAGCAGCCAAGTAAGGGGCCAGAGCTCTGGAAACACCATATATTTT. Protein product: CASSQVRGQSSGNTIYF.

The chain recombines TRBV10-2 with TRBJ2-3, with 9 bases lining up with TRBD1. The CDR3 totals 17 residues. V lost 9 bases, J lost 4 bases, and 17 bases stayed unmatched. Germline V CDR1 and CDR2: WSHSY, SAAADI. The CDR3 reads CASQHDRGRAMADTQYF. For the CDR3, the DNA is TGCGCCAGTCAGCACGACAGGGGGAGGGCCATGGCAGATACGCAGTATTTT.

V is TRBV30 and J is TRBJ2-7; no firm D call. The germline V gene has CDR1 GTSNPN and CDR2 SVGIG (reference sequence). This CDR3 region has 13 residues. V lost 4 bases to trimming and J lost 4 bases, with 14 bases between them. The CDR3 nucleotides read TGTGCCTGGAAAATCTTGAACGGGTACGAGCAGTACTTC. Protein sequence: CAWKILNGYEQYF.

The CDR3 protein is CASSLLTDTQYF. The CDR3 coding sequence is TGTGCCAGCAGCTTACTCACAGATACGCAGTATTTT. The chain carries TRBV5-6 and TRBJ2-3; D gene uncertain. Germline CDR1 reads SGHDT; CDR2 reads YYEEEE. CDR3 length: 12 amino acids. Trimming left V 2 bases short and J 2 bases short, with 3 bases between.

The gene calls are TRBV19 and TRBJ1-5; D call uncertain. Trimming stripped 5 bases from V and 1 base from J, with 12 bases between. CDR1 and CDR2 (germline): LNHDA, SQIVND (reference sequence). The CDR3 is 15 amino acids. This CDR3 is CASSSDTYSNQPQHF. In DNA, the CDR3 is TGTGCCAGTAGTTCAGACACATACAGCAATCAGCCCCAGCATTTT. The variable domain in full, with the rest retrieved from reference TRBV19 and TRBJ1-5, is DGGITQSPKYLFRKEGQNVTLSCEQNLNHDAMYWYRQDPGQGLRLIYYSQIVNDFQKGDIAEGYSVSREKKESFPLTVTSAQKNPTAFYLCASSSDTYSNQPQHFGDGTRLSIL.

The genes are TRBV28 and TRBJ1-3, with 7 bases lining up with TRBD1. Germline V lookup: CDR1 MDHEN, CDR2 SYDVKM. The CDR3 runs 16 residues. Trimming removed 6 bases from V and 0 bases from J; junction bases left unmatched: 8. CDR3 loop: CASRWDSESSGNTIYF. The DNA of the CDR3 is TGTGCCAGCAGGTGGGACAGCGAAAGCTCTGGAAACACCATATATTTT.

J is TRBJ1-2 and V is TRBV9; D may be TRBD1 (5 bases). V was pared by 0 bases and J by 6 bases, with 12 bases between. The CDR3 has 14 residues. Per the germline V gene, CDR1 is SGDLS and CDR2 is YYNGEE. CDR3 amino acids: CASSVGEGRNGYTF. The CDR3 nucleotides read TGTGCCAGCAGCGTAGGAGAGGGGAGGAATGGCTACACCTTC.

In its sample, this clone was seen a few times. This chain joins TRBV29-1 and TRBJ2-7, with a possible D match to TRBD1 (5 bases). The germline V gene encodes CDR1 SQVTM and CDR2 ANQGSEA. Trimming shortened V by 4 bases and J by 6 bases, and 13 bases separated the two germline ends. This CDR3 contains 12 residues. CDR3 nucleotides: TGCAGCGTTGTTCAGGGCAAAGGCGAGCAGTACGTC. This codes for CSVVQGKGEQYV.

The chain has TRBV11-2 and TRBJ1-2; no firm D call. Between the trimmed V and J ends, which lost 5 bases and 0 bases, there was a span of 19 bases. The CDR3 extends over 17 amino acids. Looked up from germline, CDR1 is SGHAT and CDR2 is FQNNGV. The CDR3 reads CASSTRGKSKSNYGYTF. The CDR3 DNA is TGTGCCAGCAGCACACGAGGGAAATCTAAATCTAACTATGGCTACACCTTC.

The chain combines TRBV7-2 with TRBJ2-7, with D possibly being TRBD1 (5 bases). Trimming took off 0 bases at V and 7 bases at J, with 13 bases between the two ends. The germline CDR1 and CDR2 sequences are SGHTA and FQGNSA. The CDR3 is 14 amino acids. The CDR3 region is CASSLARANGEQYV. The CDR3 DNA reads as TGTGCCAGCAGCTTAGCCAGGGCCAATGGGGAGCAGTACGTC.

The CDR3 sequence: CASSSPRDFNNEQFF. DNA of the CDR3: TGTGCCAGTAGTTCCCCCAGGGACTTCAACAATGAGCAGTTCTTC. This chain joins TRBV19 and TRBJ2-1; D might be TRBD2 (6 bases). Trimming pared 5 bases from V and 5 bases from J, leaving 16 bases between. Germline V gene lookup returns CDR1 LNHDA and CDR2 SQIVND (reference sequence). The CDR3 has 15 residues.

J is TRBJ2-1 and V is TRBV10-1, with 8 bases aligning to TRBD1. There are 15 residues in the CDR3. Germline lookup yields CDR1 WNHNN and CDR2 SYGVQD (reference sequence). V shed 3 bases, J shed 3 bases, and the junction held 4 bases outside the gene matches. The CDR3 spells CASSEGQGNYNEQFF. In DNA, the CDR3 is TGCGCCAGCAGTGAAGGACAGGGAAACTACAATGAGCAGTTCTTC.

V usage is TRBV30 and J usage is TRBJ1-2; D gene ambiguous. The CDR3 runs to 13 residues. In germline, CDR1 is GTSNPN, CDR2 SVGIG (reference sequence). With 1 base removed from V and 7 bases from J, the gap between germline ends came to 13 bases. CDR3 nucleotides: TGTGCCTGGAGTGAAGAGGGTATGGGTGGCTACACCTTC. Translating gives CAWSEEGMGGYTF.

Turning to this clone: The junction differs from germline at one of its ends, possibly a read error. V gene TRBV10-3 combines with J gene TRBJ1-2; D might be TRBD1 (6 bases). Germline values: CDR1 ENHRY, CDR2 SYGVKD. The CDR3 is 16 amino acids. CDR3 loop: CAISESSGTGGSLSLF. For the CDR3, the DNA is TGTGCCATCAGTGAATCCTCCGGGACGGGGGGCTCCCTGTCTCTCTTC.

The rearrangement links TRBV25-1 to TRBJ2-3, with a tentative D call TRBD1 (6 bases). Trimming removed 3 bases from V and 2 bases from J, with 15 bases in between. CDR3 length equals 16 residues. In germline, CDR1 is MGHDK, CDR2 SYGVNS. The CDR3 loop reads CASSDSQGGDTDTQYF. The DNA for the CDR3 is TGTGCCAGCAGTGATTCACAGGGTGGGGACACAGATACGCAGTATTTT.